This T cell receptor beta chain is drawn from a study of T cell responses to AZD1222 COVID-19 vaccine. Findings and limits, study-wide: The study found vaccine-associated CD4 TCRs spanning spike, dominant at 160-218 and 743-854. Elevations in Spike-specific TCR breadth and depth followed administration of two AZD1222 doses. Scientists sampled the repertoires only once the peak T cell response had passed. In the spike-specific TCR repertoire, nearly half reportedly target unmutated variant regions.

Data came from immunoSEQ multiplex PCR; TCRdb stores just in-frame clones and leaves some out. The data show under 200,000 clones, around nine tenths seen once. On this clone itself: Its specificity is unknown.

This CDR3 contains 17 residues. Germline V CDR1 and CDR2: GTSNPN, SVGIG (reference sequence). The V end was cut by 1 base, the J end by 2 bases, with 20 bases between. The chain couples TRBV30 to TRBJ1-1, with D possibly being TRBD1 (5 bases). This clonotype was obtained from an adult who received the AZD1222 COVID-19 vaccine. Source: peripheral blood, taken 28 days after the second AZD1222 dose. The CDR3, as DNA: TGTGCCTGGAGTGGGTGGTTGAGATCCGGGGCCAACACTGAAGCTTTCTTT. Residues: CAWSGWLRSGANTEAFF.